This TCR beta chain was documented in a study of cytomegalovirus exposure and HLA in healthy donors. Study at large: In a previous analysis, 110 million or so unique TCR beta sequences were found from roughly 200 million T cells. Points from the study as a whole: Using a false discovery rate of 0.05, a later analysis showed that 16,951 TCR beta sequences were associated with HLA alleles. Several V segments, TRBV6-2 and TRBV6-3 among them, could not be told apart and were dropped.

V gave up 7 bases and J gave up 8 bases, with 17 bases separating them. The CDR3 sequence is 13 residues long. CDR1 is MNHNS, CDR2 SASEGT, per germline. To note about this clone: Its antigen is not known. This specimen includes other DNA sequences encoding the same CDR3.

Vbeta (60) and Jbeta (13) primers were used in the PCR. Assay used: immunoSEQ multiplex PCR; TCRdb lists only in-frame clones, some missing. The sample consists of about 120,000 clones, 70% to 90% of them appearing once. The rearrangement joins TRBV6-1 to TRBJ1-1; D is ambiguous. The TCR originated in a middle-aged man in good health and CMV-seronegative. The sequenced sample was PBMCs. CDR3 residues: CASNPYGSTEAFF. The CDR3 DNA reads as TGTGCCAGCAATCCCTACGGGAGCACCGAAGCTTTCTTT.